This T cell receptor (beta chain) was captured by sequencing in a study of regulatory T cells in long-lasting Graves disease. The study's findings and limits: The TCR repertoire of persistent Graves' patients was less diverse than that of newly diagnosed ones. Sample size was small, which may have lowered accuracy.

Comment on this clonotype: The antigen remains undetermined.

The V gene's germline CDR1 is DFQATT and CDR2 SNEGSKA (reference sequence). The trim removed 6 bases at V and 5 bases at J, leaving 4 bases unmatched. The CDR3 runs to 12 residues. CDR3 regions were amplified by Arm-PCR using iRepertoire HTBI primers to build TCR beta libraries. Via MiXCR, TCRdb re-called the multiplex PCR reads, giving one row per CDR3 protein. The sample has 430,000 or so distinct CDR3 sequences, about 21% seen once. Time point: persistent/refractory GD, antithyroid drugs over 5 years with positive TRAb. Scientists built the TCR library using RNA that was extracted from PBMCs. A peripheral blood sample, roughly 8.5 milliliters in volume, was drawn into EDTA tubes.

This clonotype was obtained from a female donor with Graves disease. This chain uses TRBV20-1 with TRBJ2-1; 7 bases line up with TRBD2. The specimen was peripheral blood mononuclear cells (PBMCs), collected when the disease was refractory, from a patient treated with antithyroid drugs. CDR3: CSAGTINNEQFF. CDR3 nucleotide sequence: TGCAGTGCCGGGACTATCAACAATGAGCAGTTCTTC.